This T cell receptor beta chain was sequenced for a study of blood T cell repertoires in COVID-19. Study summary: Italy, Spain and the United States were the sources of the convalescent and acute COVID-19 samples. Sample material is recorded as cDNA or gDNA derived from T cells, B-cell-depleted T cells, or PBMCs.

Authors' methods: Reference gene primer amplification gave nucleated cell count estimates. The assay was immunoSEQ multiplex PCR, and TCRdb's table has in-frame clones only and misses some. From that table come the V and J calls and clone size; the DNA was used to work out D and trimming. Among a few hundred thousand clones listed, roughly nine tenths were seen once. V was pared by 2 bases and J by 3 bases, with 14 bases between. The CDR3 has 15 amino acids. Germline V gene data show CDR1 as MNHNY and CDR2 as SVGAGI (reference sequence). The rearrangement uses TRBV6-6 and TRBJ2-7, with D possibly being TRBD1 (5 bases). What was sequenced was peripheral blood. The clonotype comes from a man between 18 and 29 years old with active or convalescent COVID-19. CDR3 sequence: CASSYPKGQGYEQYF. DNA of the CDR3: TGTGCCAGCAGTTACCCAAAAGGACAAGGCTACGAGCAGTACTTC.